This paragraph reports one T cell receptor (beta chain). The antigen remains undetermined. The source of the sample is a study of cytomegalovirus exposure and HLA in healthy donors. The study's findings and limits: Under in vitro conditions, a few CMV-associated chains were confirmed as specific for CMV antigens. When the data were analyzed later, several of the most significant clusters appeared to be linked to common viral pathogens.

Germline V lookup: CDR1 MNHEY, CDR2 SMNVEV (reference sequence). The junction had 3 bases not matched to a gene; V was cut back by 3 bases and J by 5 bases. The CDR3 is 15 residues long. In the PCR, 60 Vbeta and 13 Jbeta primers were used. Measured with immunoSEQ multiplex PCR; TCRdb has only the in-frame clones, and not every one. The data hold around 150,000 clones, with 80% observed a single time. Specimen: PBMCs. The chain has TRBV27 and TRBJ2-7; 14 nucleotides match TRBD2. This sequence was found in a man younger than 45 in good health and CMV-seronegative. The chain's CDR3 is CASSLTSGRVHEQYF. As DNA, the CDR3 is TGTGCCAGCAGTTTGACTAGCGGGAGGGTCCACGAGCAGTACTTC.